This T cell receptor (beta chain) was recorded in a study of blood T cells in healthy people across ages. The sample holds a few counts of this clonotype. Using a J-beta primer mix together with a sample-barcoded 5' primer, a second PCR was run for roughly 6 to 11 cycles. A single record per CDR3 protein comes from TCRdb applying MiXCR to the 5' RACE reads. This sample has about 1.4 million distinct CDR3 sequences; roughly 60% occur once, and the top ten carry 6.7%. Unmatched junction bases numbered 5, after V lost 2 bases and J lost 8 bases. The CDR3 runs to 14 residues. The TCR was taken from a young man in good health. The chain links TRBV12-3 or TRBV12-4 to TRBJ1-4, with TRBD1 identical over 7 bases. Sequenced input: blood. In DNA form, the CDR3 reads TGTGCCAGCAGTTTACAGGGGGTTGGCGAAAAACTGTTTTTT. Translation: CASSLQGVGEKLFF.